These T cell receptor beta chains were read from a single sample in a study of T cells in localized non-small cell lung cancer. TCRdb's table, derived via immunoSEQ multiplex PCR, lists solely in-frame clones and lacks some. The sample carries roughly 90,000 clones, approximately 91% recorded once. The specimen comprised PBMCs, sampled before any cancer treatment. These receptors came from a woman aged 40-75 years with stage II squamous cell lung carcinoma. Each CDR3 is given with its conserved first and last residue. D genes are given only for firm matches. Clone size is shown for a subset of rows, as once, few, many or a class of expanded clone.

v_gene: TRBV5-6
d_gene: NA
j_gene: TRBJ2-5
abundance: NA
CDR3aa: CASSFMTQETQYF
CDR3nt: TGTGCCAGCAGCTTCATGACACAAGAGACCCAGTACTTC

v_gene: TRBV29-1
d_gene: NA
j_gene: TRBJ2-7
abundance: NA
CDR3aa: CSVSLFDEQYF
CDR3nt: TGCAGCGTTTCTCTCTTTGACGAGCAGTACTTC

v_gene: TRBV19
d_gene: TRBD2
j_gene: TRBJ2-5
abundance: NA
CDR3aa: CASSMGLAGEGETQYF
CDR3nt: TGTGCCAGTAGTATGGGGCTAGCGGGAGAGGGGGAGACCCAGTACTTC

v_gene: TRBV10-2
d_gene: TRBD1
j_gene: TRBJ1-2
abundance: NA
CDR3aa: CASSEPRTGQPINYGYTF
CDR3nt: TGCGCCAGCAGTGAGCCGCGGACGGGACAGCCAATTAACTATGGCTACACCTTC

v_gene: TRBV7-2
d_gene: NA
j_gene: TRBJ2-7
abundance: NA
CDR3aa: CASSLEPGPYEQYF
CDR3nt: TGTGCCAGCAGCTTAGAGCCAGGACCCTACGAGCAGTACTTC

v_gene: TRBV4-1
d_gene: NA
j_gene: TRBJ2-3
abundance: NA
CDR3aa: CASTRDFTDTQYF
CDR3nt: TGCGCCAGCACCAGGGACTTCACAGATACGCAGTATTTT

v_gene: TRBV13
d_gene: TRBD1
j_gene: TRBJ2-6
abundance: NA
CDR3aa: CASSAAPGQGASGANVLTF
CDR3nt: TGTGCCAGCAGCGCCGCACCGGGACAGGGGGCATCTGGGGCCAACGTCCTGACTTTC

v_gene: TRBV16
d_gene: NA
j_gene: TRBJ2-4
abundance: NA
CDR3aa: CASSLGRAKNIQYF
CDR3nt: TGTGCCAGCAGCCTGGGCAGAGCCAAAAACATTCAGTACTTC

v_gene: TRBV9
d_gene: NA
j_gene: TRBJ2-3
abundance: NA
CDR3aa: CASSVGTITDTQYF
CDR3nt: TGTGCCAGCAGCGTTGGCACTATCACAGATACGCAGTATTTT

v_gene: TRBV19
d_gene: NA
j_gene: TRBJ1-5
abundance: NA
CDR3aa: CASSMGRGSNQPQHF
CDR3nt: TGTGCCAGTAGTATGGGGAGAGGGAGCAATCAGCCCCAGCATTTT

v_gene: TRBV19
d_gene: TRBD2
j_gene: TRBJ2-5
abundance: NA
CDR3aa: CASSMATSGARETQYF
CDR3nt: TGTGCCAGTAGTATGGCTACTAGCGGGGCGCGGGAGACCCAGTACTTC

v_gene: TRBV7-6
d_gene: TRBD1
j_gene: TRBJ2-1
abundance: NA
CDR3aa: CASRPDRLDNEQFF
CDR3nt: TGTGCCAGCAGACCGGACAGGCTTGACAATGAGCAGTTCTTC

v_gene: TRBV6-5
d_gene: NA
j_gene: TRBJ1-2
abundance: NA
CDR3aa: CASRGGRDYGYTF
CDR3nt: TGTGCCAGTCGTGGGGGGCGGGACTATGGCTACACCTTC

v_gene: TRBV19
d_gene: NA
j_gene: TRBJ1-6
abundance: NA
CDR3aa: CASTEGGVGSPLHF
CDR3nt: TGTGCCAGTACCGAGGGGGGGGTTGGTTCACCCCTCCACTTT

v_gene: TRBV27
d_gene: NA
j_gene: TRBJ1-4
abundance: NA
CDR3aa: CASSYTLATNEKLFF
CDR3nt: TGTGCCAGCAGTTACACACTAGCAACTAATGAAAAACTGTTTTTT

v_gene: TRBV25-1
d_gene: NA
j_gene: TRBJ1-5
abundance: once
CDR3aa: CASSEGGGGNQPQHF
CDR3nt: TGTGCCAGCAGTGAAGGAGGGGGAGGCAATCAGCCCCAGCATTTT

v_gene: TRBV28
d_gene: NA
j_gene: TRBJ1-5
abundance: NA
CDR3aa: CASSSIRGISNQPQHF
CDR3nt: TGTGCCAGCAGCTCTATCCGGGGGATTAGCAATCAGCCCCAGCATTTT

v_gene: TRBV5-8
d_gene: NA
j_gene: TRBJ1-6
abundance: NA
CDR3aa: CASSLGQRENSPLHF
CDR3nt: TGTGCCAGCAGCTTGGGGCAGAGAGAAAATTCACCCCTCCACTTT

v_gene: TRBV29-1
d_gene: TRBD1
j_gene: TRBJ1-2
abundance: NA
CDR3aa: CSVPLVQGNGYTF
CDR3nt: TGCAGCGTTCCCTTAGTACAGGGGAATGGCTACACCTTC

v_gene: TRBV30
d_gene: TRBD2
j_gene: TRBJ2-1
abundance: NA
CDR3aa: CAWKRNSGVYNEQFF
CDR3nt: TGTGCCTGGAAGCGTAATAGCGGGGTATACAATGAGCAGTTCTTC

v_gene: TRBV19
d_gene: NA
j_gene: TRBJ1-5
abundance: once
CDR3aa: CASSRMGASGLQPQHF
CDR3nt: TGTGCCAGTAGTCGAATGGGGGCCTCCGGACTTCAGCCCCAGCATTTT

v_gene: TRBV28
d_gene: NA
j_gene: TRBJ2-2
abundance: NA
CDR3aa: CATQRGTGELFF
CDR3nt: TGTGCCACCCAGAGGGGGACCGGGGAGCTGTTTTTT

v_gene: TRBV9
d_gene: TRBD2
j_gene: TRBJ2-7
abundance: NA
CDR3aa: CASSVVTAGVYEQYF
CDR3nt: TGTGCCAGCAGCGTTGTTACAGCGGGAGTCTACGAGCAGTACTTC

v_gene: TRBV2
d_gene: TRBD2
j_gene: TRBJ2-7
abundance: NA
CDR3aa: CASSLAGRGEQYF
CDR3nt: TGTGCCAGCAGTTTAGCGGGGAGAGGCGAGCAGTACTTC

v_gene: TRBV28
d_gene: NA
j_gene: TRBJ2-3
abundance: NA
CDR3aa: CASRAGGSTDTQYF
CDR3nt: TGTGCCAGCAGGGCCGGAGGAAGCACAGATACGCAGTATTTT

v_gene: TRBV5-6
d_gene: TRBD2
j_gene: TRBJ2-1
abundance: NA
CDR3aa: CASSLAGGPPLEQFF
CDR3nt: TGTGCCAGCAGCTTAGCGGGAGGGCCTCCCTTGGAGCAGTTCTTC

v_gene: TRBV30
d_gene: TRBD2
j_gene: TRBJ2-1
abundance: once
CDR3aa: CAWSTSGAYNEQFF
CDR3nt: TGTGCCTGGAGTACTAGCGGGGCTTACAATGAGCAGTTCTTC

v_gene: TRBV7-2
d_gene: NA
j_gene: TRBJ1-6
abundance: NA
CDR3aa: CASTIQAGNNSPLHF
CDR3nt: TGTGCCAGCACCATCCAGGCAGGGAATAATTCACCCCTCCACTTT

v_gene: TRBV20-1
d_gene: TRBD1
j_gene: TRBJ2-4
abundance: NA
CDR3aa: CSARGQGQQYF
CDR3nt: TGCAGTGCTAGAGGACAGGGACAACAGTACTTC

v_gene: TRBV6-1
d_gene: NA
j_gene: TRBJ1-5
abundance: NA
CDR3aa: CASSLGTINQPQHF
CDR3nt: TGTGCCAGCAGTTTAGGGACGATCAATCAGCCCCAGCATTTT

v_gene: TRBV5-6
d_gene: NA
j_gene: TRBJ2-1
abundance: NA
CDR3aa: CASRGRTDYNEQFF
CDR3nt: TGTGCCAGCAGGGGACGGACGGATTACAATGAGCAGTTCTTC

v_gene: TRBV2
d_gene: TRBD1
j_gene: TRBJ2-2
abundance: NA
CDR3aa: CASQEQGPTGELFF
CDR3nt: TGTGCCAGCCAAGAACAGGGGCCCACCGGGGAGCTGTTTTTT

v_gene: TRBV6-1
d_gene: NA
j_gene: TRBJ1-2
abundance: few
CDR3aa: CASSEAGAHYGYTF
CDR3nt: TGTGCCAGCAGTGAAGCAGGGGCCCACTATGGCTACACCTTC

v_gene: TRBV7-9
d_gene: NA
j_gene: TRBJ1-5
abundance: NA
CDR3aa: CASSTDSANQPQHF
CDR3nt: TGTGCCAGCAGCACAGACAGTGCCAATCAGCCCCAGCATTTT

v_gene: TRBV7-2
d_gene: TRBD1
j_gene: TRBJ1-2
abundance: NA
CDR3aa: CASSPGGQYGYTF
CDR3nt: TGTGCCAGCAGCCCGGGGGGACAGTATGGCTACACCTTC

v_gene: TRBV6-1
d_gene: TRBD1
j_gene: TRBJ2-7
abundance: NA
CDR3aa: CASSEDRAPYEQYF
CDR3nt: TGTGCCAGCAGCGAAGACAGGGCCCCCTACGAGCAGTACTTC

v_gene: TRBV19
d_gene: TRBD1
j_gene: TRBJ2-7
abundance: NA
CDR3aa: CASRGTGLMGGEQYF
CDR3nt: TGTGCCAGTAGAGGGACAGGCCTAATGGGAGGCGAGCAGTACTTC

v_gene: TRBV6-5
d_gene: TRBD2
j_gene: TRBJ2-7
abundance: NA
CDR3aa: CASSYYGGVSYEQYF
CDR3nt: TGTGCCAGCAGTTACTACGGGGGGGTCTCCTACGAGCAGTACTTC

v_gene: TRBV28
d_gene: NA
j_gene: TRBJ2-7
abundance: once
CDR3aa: CASTPATGPGSYEQYF
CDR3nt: TGTGCCAGCACCCCAGCAACAGGGCCCGGATCCTACGAGCAGTACTTC

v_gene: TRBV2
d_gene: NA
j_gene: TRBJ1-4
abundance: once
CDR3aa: CASSEATGRNEKLFF
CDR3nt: TGTGCCAGCAGTGAAGCAACAGGGCGGAATGAAAAACTGTTTTTT

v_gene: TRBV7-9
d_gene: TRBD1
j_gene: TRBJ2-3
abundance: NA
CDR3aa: CASTPLDRELYF
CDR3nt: TGTGCCAGTACCCCATTGGACAGGGAATTGTATTTT

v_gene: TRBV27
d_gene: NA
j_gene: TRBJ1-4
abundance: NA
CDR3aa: CASSLRGPYEKLFF
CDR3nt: TGTGCCAGCAGTTTGCGGGGGCCGTATGAAAAACTGTTTTTT

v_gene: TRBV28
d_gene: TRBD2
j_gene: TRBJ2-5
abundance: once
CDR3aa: CASSFQRGALETQYF
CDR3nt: TGTGCCAGCAGTTTCCAGCGGGGGGCTCTAGAGACCCAGTACTTC

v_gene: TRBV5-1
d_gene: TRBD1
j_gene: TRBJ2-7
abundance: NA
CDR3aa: CASIQEPGGEAYEQYF
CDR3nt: TGCGCCAGCATCCAGGAGCCAGGGGGAGAGGCCTACGAGCAGTACTTC

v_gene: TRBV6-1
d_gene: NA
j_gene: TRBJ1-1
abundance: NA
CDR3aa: CASSVKPGTANTEAFF
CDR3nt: TGTGCCAGCAGTGTGAAGCCCGGGACGGCGAACACTGAAGCTTTCTTT

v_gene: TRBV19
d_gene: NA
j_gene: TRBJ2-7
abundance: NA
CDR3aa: CASSGLAYEQYF
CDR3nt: TGTGCCAGTAGTGGGCTAGCCTACGAGCAGTACTTC

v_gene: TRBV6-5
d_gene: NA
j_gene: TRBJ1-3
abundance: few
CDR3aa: CASSYHPGLPGNTIYF
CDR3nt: TGTGCCAGCAGTTACCATCCGGGACTCCCAGGAAACACCATATATTTT

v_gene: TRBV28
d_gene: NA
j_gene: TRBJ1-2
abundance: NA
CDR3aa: CASSLAGGVANYGYTF
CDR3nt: TGTGCCAGCAGTTTAGCGGGGGGGGTGGCCAACTATGGCTACACCTTC

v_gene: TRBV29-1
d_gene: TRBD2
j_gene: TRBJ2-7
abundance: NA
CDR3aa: CSVRLAGNYEQYF
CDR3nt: TGCAGCGTCCGACTAGCGGGAAACTACGAGCAGTACTTC

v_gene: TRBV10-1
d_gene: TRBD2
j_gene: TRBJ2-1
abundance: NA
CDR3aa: CASSELGTSGRSNEQFF
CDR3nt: TGCGCCAGCAGTGAGTTGGGTACTAGCGGGAGAAGTAATGAGCAGTTCTTC

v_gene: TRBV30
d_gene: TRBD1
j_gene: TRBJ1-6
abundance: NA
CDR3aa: CAWSPGTDNSPLHF
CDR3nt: TGTGCCTGGAGCCCCGGGACAGATAATTCACCCCTCCACTTT

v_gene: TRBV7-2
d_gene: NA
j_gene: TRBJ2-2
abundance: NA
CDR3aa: CASSLGGNTGELFF
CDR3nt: TGTGCCAGCAGCTTAGGGGGAAACACCGGGGAGCTGTTTTTT

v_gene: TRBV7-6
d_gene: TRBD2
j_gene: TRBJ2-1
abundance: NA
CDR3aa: CASSPFGGGSFNEQFF
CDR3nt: TGTGCCAGCAGCCCCTTCGGCGGGGGGTCTTTCAATGAGCAGTTCTTC

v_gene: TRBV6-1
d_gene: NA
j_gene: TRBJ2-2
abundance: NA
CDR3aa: CASSRGGFNTGELFF
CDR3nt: TGTGCCAGCAGCAGAGGGGGGTTCAACACCGGGGAGCTGTTTTTT

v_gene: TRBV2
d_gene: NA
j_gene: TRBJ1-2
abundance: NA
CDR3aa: CASSEVAPYGYTF
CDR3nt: TGTGCCAGCAGTGAAGTTGCTCCCTATGGCTACACCTTC

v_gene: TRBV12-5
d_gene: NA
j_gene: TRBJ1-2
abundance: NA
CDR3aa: CASGGDRGPYGYTF
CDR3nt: TGTGCTAGTGGGGGAGACCGGGGCCCGTATGGCTACACCTTC

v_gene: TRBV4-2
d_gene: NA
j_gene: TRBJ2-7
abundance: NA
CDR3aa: CASSQAENYEQYF
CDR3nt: TGTGCCAGCAGCCAGGCGGAAAACTACGAGCAGTACTTC